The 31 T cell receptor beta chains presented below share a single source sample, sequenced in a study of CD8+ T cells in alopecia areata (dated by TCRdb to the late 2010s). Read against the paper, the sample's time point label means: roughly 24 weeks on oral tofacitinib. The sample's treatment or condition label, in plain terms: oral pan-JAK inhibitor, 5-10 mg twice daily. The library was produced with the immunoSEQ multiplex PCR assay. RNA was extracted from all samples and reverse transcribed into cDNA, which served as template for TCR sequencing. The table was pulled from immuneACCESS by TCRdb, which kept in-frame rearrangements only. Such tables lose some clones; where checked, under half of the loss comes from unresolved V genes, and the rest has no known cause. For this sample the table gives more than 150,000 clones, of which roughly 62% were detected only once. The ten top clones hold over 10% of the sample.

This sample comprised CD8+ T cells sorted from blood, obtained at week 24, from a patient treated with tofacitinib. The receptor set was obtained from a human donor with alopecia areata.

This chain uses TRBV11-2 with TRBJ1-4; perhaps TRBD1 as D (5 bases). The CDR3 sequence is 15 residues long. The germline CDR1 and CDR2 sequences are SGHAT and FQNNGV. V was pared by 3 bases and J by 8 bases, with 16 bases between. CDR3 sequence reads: CASSFDRGRREKLFF. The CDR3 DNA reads TGTGCCAGCAGCTTCGACCGGGGGAGGAGGGAAAAACTGTTTTTT.

The CDR3 DNA reads as TGTGCCAGCGGGGGGACAGGGGTGACTGAAGCTTTCTTT. This gives the protein CASGGTGVTEAFF. The chain couples TRBV4-2 to TRBJ1-1; TRBD1 aligns across 10 bases. V shed 8 bases and J 5 bases; nucleotides not matched to a gene: 5. Germline V CDR1 and CDR2: LGHNA, YNFKEQ. The CDR3 extends over 13 amino acids.

The CDR3 DNA sequence: TGTGCCAGCAGCTCCTCGAGGGTCCTGGAAGCTTTCTTT. It yields the protein CASSSSRVLEAFF. The J gene is TRBJ1-1, the V gene TRBV13, with D hard to call. V lost 4 bases, J lost 8 bases, and 14 bases lay in between. Germline CDR1 is PRHDT and CDR2 is FYEKMQ (reference sequence). The length of the CDR3 is 13 residues.

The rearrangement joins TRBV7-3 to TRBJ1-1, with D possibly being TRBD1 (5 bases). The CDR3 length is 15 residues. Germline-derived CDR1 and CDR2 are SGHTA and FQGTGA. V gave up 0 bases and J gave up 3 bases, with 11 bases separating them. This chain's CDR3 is CASSLTYGADTEAFF. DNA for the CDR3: TGTGCCAGCAGCTTAACGTACGGGGCAGACACTGAAGCTTTCTTT. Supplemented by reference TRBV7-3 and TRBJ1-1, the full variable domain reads GAGVSQTPSNKVTEKGKYVELRCDPISGHTALYWYRQSLGQGPEFLIYFQGTGAADDSGLPNDRFFAVRPEGSVSTLKIQRTERGDSAVYLCASSLTYGADTEAFFGQGTRLTVV.

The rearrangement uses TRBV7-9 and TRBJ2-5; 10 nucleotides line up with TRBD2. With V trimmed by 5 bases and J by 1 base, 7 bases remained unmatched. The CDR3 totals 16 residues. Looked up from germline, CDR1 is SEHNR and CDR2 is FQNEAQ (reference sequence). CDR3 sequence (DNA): TGTGCCAGCAGCCCACCAGCGGGGGGGTTCCAAGAGACCCAGTACTTC. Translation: CASSPPAGGFQETQYF.

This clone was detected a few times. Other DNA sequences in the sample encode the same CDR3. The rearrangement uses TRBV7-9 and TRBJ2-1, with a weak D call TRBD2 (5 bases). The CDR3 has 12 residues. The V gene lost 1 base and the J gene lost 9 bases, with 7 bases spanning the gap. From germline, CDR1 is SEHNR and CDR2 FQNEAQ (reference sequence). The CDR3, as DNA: TGTGCCAGCAGCTTAGGGACTCCTGAGCAGTTCTTC. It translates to CASSLGTPEQFF. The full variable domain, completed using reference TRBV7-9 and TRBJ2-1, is DTGVSQNPRHKITKRGQNVTFRCDPISEHNRLYWYRQTLGQGPEFLTYFQNEAQLEKSRLLSDRFSAERPKGSFSTLEIQRTEQGDSAMYLCASSLGTPEQFFGPGTRLTVL.

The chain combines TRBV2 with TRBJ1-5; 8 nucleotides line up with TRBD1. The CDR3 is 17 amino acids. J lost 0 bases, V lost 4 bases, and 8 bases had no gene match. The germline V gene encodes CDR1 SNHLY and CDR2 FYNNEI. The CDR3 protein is CASSGGQVAYSNQPQHF. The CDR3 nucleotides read TGTGCCAGCAGTGGGGGACAGGTCGCCTATAGCAATCAGCCCCAGCATTTT.

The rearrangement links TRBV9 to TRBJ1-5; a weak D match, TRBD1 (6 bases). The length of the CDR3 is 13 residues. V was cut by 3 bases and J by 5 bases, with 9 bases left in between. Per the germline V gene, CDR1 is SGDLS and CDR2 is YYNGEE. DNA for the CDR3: TGTGCCAGCAGCGAGGGGGGCTATCAGCCCCAGCATTTT. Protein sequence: CASSEGGYQPQHF.

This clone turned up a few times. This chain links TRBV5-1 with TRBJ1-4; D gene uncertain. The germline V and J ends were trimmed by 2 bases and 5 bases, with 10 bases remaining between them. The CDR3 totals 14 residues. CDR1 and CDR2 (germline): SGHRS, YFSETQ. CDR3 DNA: TGCGCCAGCAGCTTTGCCACCCCGAATGAAAAACTGTTTTTT. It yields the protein CASSFATPNEKLFF.

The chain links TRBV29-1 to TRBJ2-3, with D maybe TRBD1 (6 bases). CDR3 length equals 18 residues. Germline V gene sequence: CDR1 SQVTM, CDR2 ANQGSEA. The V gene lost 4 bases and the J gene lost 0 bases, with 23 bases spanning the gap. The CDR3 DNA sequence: TGCAGCGTTGTAGGGGAAATAAAGACAGGTTCGAGCACAGATACGCAGTATTTT. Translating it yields CSVVGEIKTGSSTDTQYF.

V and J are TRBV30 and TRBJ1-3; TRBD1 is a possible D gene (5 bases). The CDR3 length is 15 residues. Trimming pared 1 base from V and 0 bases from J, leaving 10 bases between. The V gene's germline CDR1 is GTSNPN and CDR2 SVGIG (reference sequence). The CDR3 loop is CAWSAGRSSGNTIYF. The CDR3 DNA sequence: TGTGCCTGGAGTGCGGGGCGTAGCTCTGGAAACACCATATATTTT.

The CDR3 sequence: CAWDPDISPDTIYF. The CDR3 coding sequence is TGTGCCTGGGACCCGGACATATCCCCGGACACCATATATTTT. The chain joins TRBV30 to TRBJ1-3, with D maybe TRBD1 (5 bases). This CDR3 spans 14 amino acids. Germline V CDR1 and CDR2: GTSNPN, SVGIG (reference sequence). Between the trimmed V and J ends, which lost 5 bases and 8 bases, there was a span of 19 bases.

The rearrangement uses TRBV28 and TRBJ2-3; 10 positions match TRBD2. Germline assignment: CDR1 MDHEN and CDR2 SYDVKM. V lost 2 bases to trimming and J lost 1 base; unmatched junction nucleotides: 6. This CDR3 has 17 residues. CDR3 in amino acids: CASSLKRGGRGTDTQYF. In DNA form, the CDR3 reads TGTGCCAGCAGTTTAAAGCGGGGGGGACGGGGCACAGATACGCAGTATTTT.

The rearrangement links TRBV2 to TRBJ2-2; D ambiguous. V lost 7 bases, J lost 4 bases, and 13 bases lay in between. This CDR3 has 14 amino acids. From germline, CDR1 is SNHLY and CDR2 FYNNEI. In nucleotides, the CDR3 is TGTGCCAGCATTGCCCTGGTGGGCACCGGGGAGCTGTTTTTT. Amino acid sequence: CASIALVGTGELFF. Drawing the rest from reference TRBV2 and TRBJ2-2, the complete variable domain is EPEVTQTPSHQVTQMGQEVILRCVPISNHLYFYWYRQILGQKVEFLVSFYNNEISEKSEIFDDQFSVERPDGSNFTLKIRSTKLEDSAMYFCASIALVGTGELFFGEGSRLTVL.

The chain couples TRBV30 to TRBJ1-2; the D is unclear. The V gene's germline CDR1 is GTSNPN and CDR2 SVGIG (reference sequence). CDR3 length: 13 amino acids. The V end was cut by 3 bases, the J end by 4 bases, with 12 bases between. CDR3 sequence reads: CAWRGRGGYGYTF. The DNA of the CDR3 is TGTGCCTGGAGAGGGCGGGGTGGCTATGGCTACACCTTC.

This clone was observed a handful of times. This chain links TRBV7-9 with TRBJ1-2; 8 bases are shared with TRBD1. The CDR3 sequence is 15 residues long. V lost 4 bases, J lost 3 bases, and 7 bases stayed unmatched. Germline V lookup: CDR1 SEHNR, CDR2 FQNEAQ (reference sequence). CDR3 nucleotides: TGTGCCAGCAGCTCTCCTCAGGGGGCCGACTATGGCTACACCTTC. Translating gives CASSSPQGADYGYTF. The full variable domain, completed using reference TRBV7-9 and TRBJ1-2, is DTGVSQNPRHKITKRGQNVTFRCDPISEHNRLYWYRQTLGQGPEFLTYFQNEAQLEKSRLLSDRFSAERPKGSFSTLEIQRTEQGDSAMYLCASSSPQGADYGYTFGSGTRLTVV.

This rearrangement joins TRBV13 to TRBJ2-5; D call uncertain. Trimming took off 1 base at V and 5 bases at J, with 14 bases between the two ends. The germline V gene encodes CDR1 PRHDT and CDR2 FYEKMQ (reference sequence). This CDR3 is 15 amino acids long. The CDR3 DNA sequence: TGTGCCAGCAGCTTAGAATCCGAGGACGTTGAGACCCAGTACTTC. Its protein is CASSLESEDVETQYF.

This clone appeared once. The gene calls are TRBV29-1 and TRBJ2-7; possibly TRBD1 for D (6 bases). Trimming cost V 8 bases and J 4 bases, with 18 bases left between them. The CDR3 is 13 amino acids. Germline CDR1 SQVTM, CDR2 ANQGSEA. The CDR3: CSYTPGERYEQYF. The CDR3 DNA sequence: TGCAGCTATACACCAGGGGAAAGGTACGAGCAGTACTTC.

This chain's CDR3 is CSVEGPTGGLAFF. CDR3 coding DNA: TGCAGCGTTGAGGGCCCGACAGGGGGCTTGGCTTTCTTT. This chain connects TRBV29-1 to TRBJ1-1; 10 nucleotides match TRBD1. This CDR3 contains 13 residues. Losses at the gene ends were 3 bases for V and 11 bases for J; bases not matched to a gene: 9. Germline assignment: CDR1 SQVTM and CDR2 ANQGSEA.

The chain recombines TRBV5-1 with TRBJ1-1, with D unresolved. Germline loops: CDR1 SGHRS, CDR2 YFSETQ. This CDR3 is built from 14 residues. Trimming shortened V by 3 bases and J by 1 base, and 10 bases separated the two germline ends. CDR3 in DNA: TGCGCCAGCAGCTCATATCCGGGGAACACTGAAGCTTTCTTT. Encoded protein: CASSSYPGNTEAFF.

The CDR3 is CASSFPSSSYEQYF. The CDR3 DNA is TGTGCCAGCAGCTTTCCTAGCTCATCCTACGAGCAGTACTTC. The rearrangement links TRBV5-6 to TRBJ2-7; tentatively, D is TRBD2 (5 bases). Per germline, CDR1 SGHDT and CDR2 YYEEEE. V lost 2 bases to trimming and J lost 1 base, with 10 bases between them. This CDR3 region has 14 residues.

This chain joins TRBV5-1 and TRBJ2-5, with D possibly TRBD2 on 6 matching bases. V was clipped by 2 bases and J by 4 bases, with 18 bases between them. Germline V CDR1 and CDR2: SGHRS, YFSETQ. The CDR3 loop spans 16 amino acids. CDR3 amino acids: CASSFRSRERAETQYF. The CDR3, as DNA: TGCGCCAGCAGCTTCAGGAGCCGGGAGAGAGCAGAGACCCAGTACTTC.

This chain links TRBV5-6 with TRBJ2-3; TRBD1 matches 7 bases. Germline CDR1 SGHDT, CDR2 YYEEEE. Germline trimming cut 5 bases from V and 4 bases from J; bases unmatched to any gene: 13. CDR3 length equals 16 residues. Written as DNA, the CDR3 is TGTGCCAGCAGATTGAGGGGGCTGAGGACAGCAGATACGCAGTATTTT. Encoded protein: CASRLRGLRTADTQYF.

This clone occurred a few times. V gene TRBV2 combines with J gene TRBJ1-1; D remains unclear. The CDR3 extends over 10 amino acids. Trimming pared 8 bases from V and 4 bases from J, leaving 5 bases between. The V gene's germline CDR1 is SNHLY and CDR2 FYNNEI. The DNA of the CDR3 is TGTGCCAGCCTCGGCACTGAAGCTTTCTTT. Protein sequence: CASLGTEAFF.

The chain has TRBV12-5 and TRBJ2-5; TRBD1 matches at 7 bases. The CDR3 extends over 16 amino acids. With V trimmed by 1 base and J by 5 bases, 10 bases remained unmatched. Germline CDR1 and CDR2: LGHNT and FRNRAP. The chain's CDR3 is CASGLGDRVRRETQYF. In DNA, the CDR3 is TGTGCTAGTGGTTTGGGAGACAGGGTTCGCCGGGAGACCCAGTACTTC.

The CDR3 sequence: CASSLGGVGYEQYF. The CDR3, as DNA: TGTGCCAGCAGCTTAGGGGGGGTAGGTTACGAGCAGTACTTC. The V call is TRBV7-9, the J call TRBJ2-7; TRBD2 might be the D (6 bases). Germline V gene data show CDR1 as SEHNR and CDR2 as FQNEAQ (reference sequence). The CDR3 length is 14 residues. V lost 1 base and J 4 bases, leaving 11 bases between the germline ends.

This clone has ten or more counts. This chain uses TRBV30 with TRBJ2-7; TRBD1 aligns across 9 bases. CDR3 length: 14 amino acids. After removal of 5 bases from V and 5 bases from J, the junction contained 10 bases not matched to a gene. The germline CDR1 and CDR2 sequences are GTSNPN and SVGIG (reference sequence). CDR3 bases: TGTGCCTGGGCACCGGGACAGGGACTCCACGAGCAGTACTTC. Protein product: CAWAPGQGLHEQYF. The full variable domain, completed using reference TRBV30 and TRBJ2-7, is SQTIHQWPATLVQPVGSPLSLECTVEGTSNPNLYWYRQAAGRGLQLLFYSVGIGQISSEVPQNLSASRPQDRQFILSSKKLLLSDSGFYLCAWAPGQGLHEQYFGPGTRLTVT.

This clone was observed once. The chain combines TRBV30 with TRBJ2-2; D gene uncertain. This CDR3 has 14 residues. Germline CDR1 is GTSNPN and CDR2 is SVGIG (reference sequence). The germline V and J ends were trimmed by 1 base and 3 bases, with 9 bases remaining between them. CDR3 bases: TGTGCCTGGAGTGAAGGCCCGGACACCGGGGAGCTGTTTTTT. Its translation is CAWSEGPDTGELFF.

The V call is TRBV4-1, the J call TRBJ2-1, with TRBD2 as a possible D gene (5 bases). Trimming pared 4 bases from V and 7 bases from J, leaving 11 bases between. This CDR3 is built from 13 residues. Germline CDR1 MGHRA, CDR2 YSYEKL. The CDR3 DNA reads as TGCGCCAGCAGCCCTAATCGAGGGAATGAGCAGTTCTTC. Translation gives CASSPNRGNEQFF.

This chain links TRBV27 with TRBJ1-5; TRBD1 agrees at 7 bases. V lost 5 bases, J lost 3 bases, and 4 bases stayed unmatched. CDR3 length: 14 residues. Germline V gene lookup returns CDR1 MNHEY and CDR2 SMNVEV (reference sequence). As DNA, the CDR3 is TGTGCCAGCAGTCTAACAGGGGACAATCAGCCCCAGCATTTT. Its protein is CASSLTGDNQPQHF.

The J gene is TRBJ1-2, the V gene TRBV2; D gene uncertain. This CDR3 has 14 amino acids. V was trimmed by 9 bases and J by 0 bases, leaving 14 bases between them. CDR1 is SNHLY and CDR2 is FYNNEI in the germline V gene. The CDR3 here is CASLTSSPNYGYTF. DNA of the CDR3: TGTGCCAGTTTAACCAGTTCACCTAACTATGGCTACACCTTC.